A selection of T cell receptor beta chains follows, all from one sample in a study of cytomegalovirus exposure and HLA in healthy donors. The repertoire was sequenced with immunoSEQ multiplex PCR; TCRdb's copy has only in-frame clones and lacks some. The data contain some 140,000 clones, roughly four fifths of them seen just once; the ten biggest clones take up 2% to 2.5%. The source material was PBMCs. The receptor source for this set is a man aged 30 to 39 in good health and CMV-seronegative. Each CDR3 is given with its conserved first and last residue. Fields, in order: J gene, D gene, clone size, V gene, CDR3 protein, CDR3 DNA. The D gene is left open where the match is weak. The listing skips clone size in some rows; elsewhere it reads once, few, many or a size class.

J: TRBJ1-2
D: NA
size: NA
V: TRBV28
CDR3: CASWNSPYGYTF
DNA: TGTGCCAGCTGGAACAGCCCCTATGGCTACACCTTC

J: TRBJ2-5
D: NA
size: NA
V: TRBV5-5
CDR3: CASSLEGVGVETQYF
DNA: TGTGCCAGCAGCTTGGAAGGGGTGGGTGTGGAGACCCAGTACTTC

J: TRBJ1-2
D: NA
size: NA
V: TRBV7-9
CDR3: CASSLVEIDYGYTF
DNA: TGTGCCAGCAGCTTAGTTGAGATAGACTATGGCTACACCTTC

J: TRBJ2-2
D: NA
size: NA
V: TRBV4-2
CDR3: CASSPNPGELFF
DNA: TGTGCCAGCAGCCCTAATCCCGGGGAGCTGTTTTTT

J: TRBJ1-1
D: NA
size: once
V: TRBV28
CDR3: CASSYRGVRTEAFF
DNA: TGTGCCAGCAGTTATCGGGGGGTGAGGACTGAAGCTTTCTTT

J: TRBJ2-7
D: TRBD1
size: NA
V: TRBV30
CDR3: CAWSGGDRDAYEQYF
DNA: TGTGCCTGGAGTGGAGGGGACAGGGACGCCTACGAGCAGTACTTC

J: TRBJ1-1
D: NA
size: NA
V: TRBV5-4
CDR3: CASSLGGPTGNTEAFF
DNA: TGTGCCAGCAGCTTGGGGGGCCCCACAGGGAACACTGAAGCTTTCTTT

J: TRBJ2-3
D: TRBD2
size: once
V: TRBV9
CDR3: CASSVQPGLAGGTDTQYF
DNA: TGTGCCAGCAGCGTACAGCCGGGACTAGCGGGGGGCACAGATACGCAGTATTTT

J: TRBJ2-2
D: TRBD1
size: NA
V: TRBV7-3
CDR3: CASSAGQGHTGELFF
DNA: TGTGCCAGCAGCGCGGGACAGGGTCACACCGGGGAGCTGTTTTTT

J: TRBJ2-7
D: TRBD1
size: NA
V: TRBV2
CDR3: CANILTGTDPYEQYF
DNA: TGTGCCAACATTCTAACCGGGACAGATCCCTACGAGCAGTACTTC

J: TRBJ2-2
D: TRBD1
size: NA
V: TRBV4-1
CDR3: CASSQDPGQLTGELFF
DNA: TGCGCCAGCAGCCAAGATCCGGGACAGCTCACCGGGGAGCTGTTTTTT

J: TRBJ2-1
D: TRBD2
size: once
V: TRBV6-1
CDR3: CASSEGLARFNEQFF
DNA: TGTGCCAGCAGTGAAGGACTAGCACGATTTAATGAGCAGTTCTTC

J: TRBJ2-7
D: TRBD1
size: NA
V: TRBV2
CDR3: CASITGTGYYEQYF
DNA: TGTGCCAGCATTACCGGGACAGGGTACTACGAGCAGTACTTC

J: TRBJ1-2
D: TRBD1
size: NA
V: TRBV2
CDR3: CASNQKRTGDPGGYTF
DNA: TGTGCCAGCAACCAAAAACGGACAGGGGACCCCGGTGGCTACACCTTC

J: TRBJ1-1
D: NA
size: NA
V: TRBV28
CDR3: CASSLGGSEAFF
DNA: TGTGCCAGCAGTTTAGGCGGTAGTGAAGCTTTCTTT

J: TRBJ2-7
D: TRBD2
size: NA
V: TRBV11-2
CDR3: CASSSGEGLAVQYF
DNA: TGTGCCAGCAGCTCTGGAGAAGGGCTAGCGGTGCAGTACTTC

J: TRBJ2-7
D: TRBD1
size: NA
V: TRBV28
CDR3: CASRGDRGRPGGGYEQYF
DNA: TGTGCCAGCAGGGGGGACAGGGGCAGACCTGGTGGGGGCTACGAGCAGTACTTC

J: TRBJ2-3
D: NA
size: NA
V: TRBV2
CDR3: CASSRLLRTDTQYF
DNA: TGTGCCAGCTCGAGACTGCTTCGCACAGATACGCAGTATTTT

J: TRBJ2-3
D: TRBD1
size: NA
V: TRBV5-1
CDR3: CASSQGQDGADTQYF
DNA: TGCGCCAGCAGCCAGGGACAGGACGGGGCAGATACGCAGTATTTT

J: TRBJ1-1
D: NA
size: few
V: TRBV11-2
CDR3: CASSSNTEAFF
DNA: TGTGCCAGCAGCTCAAACACTGAAGCTTTCTTT

J: TRBJ1-2
D: NA
size: NA
V: TRBV28
CDR3: CASSPSQVHGYTF
DNA: TGTGCCAGCAGTCCATCCCAGGTCCATGGCTACACCTTC

J: TRBJ1-1
D: NA
size: few
V: TRBV7-9
CDR3: CASSDDRPNTEAFF
DNA: TGTGCCAGCAGCGATGACAGGCCCAACACTGAAGCTTTCTTT

J: TRBJ2-1
D: NA
size: NA
V: TRBV9
CDR3: CASSPEGVRVSFPRNEQFF
DNA: TGTGCCAGCAGCCCAGAGGGGGTGAGGGTTAGCTTTCCCAGGAATGAGCAGTTCTTC

J: TRBJ2-5
D: NA
size: NA
V: TRBV7-3
CDR3: CASSLRGGQGETQYF
DNA: TGTGCCAGCAGCTTAAGGGGGGGACAAGGAGAGACCCAGTACTTC

J: TRBJ2-7
D: TRBD2
size: NA
V: TRBV7-2
CDR3: CASSLKSSGTYEQYF
DNA: TGTGCCAGCAGCTTAAAGTCTAGCGGGACCTACGAGCAGTACTTC

J: TRBJ2-3
D: TRBD2
size: NA
V: TRBV5-1
CDR3: CASSFRLAGSTDTQYF
DNA: TGCGCCAGCAGCTTCCGGCTAGCGGGAAGCACAGATACGCAGTATTTT

J: TRBJ2-7
D: TRBD1
size: NA
V: TRBV7-4
CDR3: CASSLRDRLYEQYF
DNA: TGTGCCAGCAGCCTAAGGGACAGGTTATACGAGCAGTACTTC

J: TRBJ2-1
D: TRBD1
size: NA
V: TRBV7-7
CDR3: CASSLADRVQASPRIYNEQFF
DNA: TGTGCTAGCAGCTTAGCGGACAGGGTTCAAGCTAGCCCAAGAATCTACAATGAGCAGTTCTTC

J: TRBJ2-3
D: TRBD2
size: NA
V: TRBV5-6
CDR3: CASSLTSGLRADTQYF
DNA: TGTGCCAGCAGCTTGACTAGCGGGCTTAGGGCAGATACGCAGTATTTT

J: TRBJ1-3
D: NA
size: NA
V: TRBV4-1
CDR3: CASSQERGRQNTIYF
DNA: TGCGCCAGCAGCCAAGAAAGGGGCAGGCAAAACACCATATATTTT

J: TRBJ2-1
D: TRBD2
size: NA
V: TRBV6-5
CDR3: CASRTWGGEQFF
DNA: TGTGCCAGCAGGACCTGGGGGGGTGAGCAGTTCTTC

J: TRBJ2-2
D: TRBD1
size: medium-sized
V: TRBV6-1
CDR3: CASSHGQDTGELFF
DNA: TGTGCCAGCAGCCATGGACAGGATACCGGGGAGCTGTTTTTT

J: TRBJ2-7
D: NA
size: NA
V: TRBV4-1
CDR3: CASSQEGGTGYEQYF
DNA: TGCGCCAGCAGCCAAGAGGGGGGGACAGGCTACGAGCAGTACTTC

J: TRBJ2-2
D: NA
size: once
V: TRBV4-1
CDR3: CASSQEEAGANTGELFF
DNA: TGCGCCAGCAGCCAAGAAGAAGCGGGCGCGAACACCGGGGAGCTGTTTTTT